The sequence of this T cell receptor beta chain was determined in a study of blood T cells in healthy people across ages. Findings and limits, study-wide: Those diversity estimates obtained from one million T cells were thought to be underestimates.

Concerning this clonotype: The target antigen is unknown.

Alongside a J-beta primer mix, a sample-barcoded 5' primer served in a second PCR lasting about 6 to 11 cycles. TCRdb reprocessed the 5' RACE reads via MiXCR and lists one record per CDR3 protein. The sample has roughly 500,000 distinct CDR3 sequences; less than 25% are singletons. Germline CDR1 reads SGHTA; CDR2 reads FQGNSA. This CDR3 region has 17 residues. Between the trimmed V and J ends, which lost 1 base and 2 bases, there was a span of 17 bases. These same data were also listed under a study on T cells of mothers and their children. From that study: Donation came from three healthy Caucasian mothers together with their six children. Unrelated pairs and related pairs have their TCR recombination output shaped similarly by thymic selection. The analysis detected no persistent microchimeric T cell clones.

The TCR was taken from a boy aged 5 to 17 in good health. The sequencing sample was made of blood. The genes are TRBV7-2 and TRBJ1-2; D remains unclear. The CDR3 DNA sequence: TGTGCCAGCAGCTTAGGAGGTGGAGGGCGCGAGAACTATGGCTACACCTTC. Protein sequence: CASSLGGGGRENYGYTF. Full variable domain (rest looked up from reference TRBV7-2 and TRBJ1-2): GAGVSQSPSNKVTEKGKDVELRCDPISGHTALYWYRQSLGQGLEFLIYFQGNSAPDKSGLPSDRFSAERTGGSVSTLTIQRTQQEDSAVYLCASSLGGGGRENYGYTFGSGTRLTVV.